Below, 20 T cell receptor beta chains from the same sample are listed, as sequenced in a study of shared clonotypes between healthy human individuals. The assay was immunoSEQ multiplex PCR, and TCRdb's table has in-frame clones only and misses some. Of around 330,000 clones in the sample, about 74% were seen once. Source material: memory CD4+ T cells sorted from blood. Subset denoted: CD45RA-negative fraction. The receptors here all came from a man aged 25-45 years in good health.

This clone was detected many times. The chain carries TRBV5-1 and TRBJ2-2; no definite D call. The CDR3 is 12 residues long. Trimming removed 5 bases from V and 5 bases from J, with 7 bases in between. From germline, CDR1 is SGHRS and CDR2 YFSETQ. The DNA of the CDR3 is TGCGCCAGCAGTGCAAGTACCGGGGAGCTGTTTTTT. Protein: CASSASTGELFF.

The V gene is TRBV7-8, the J gene TRBJ2-7, with 7 bases fitting TRBD1. The CDR3 runs 14 residues. The germline V gene has CDR1 SGHVS and CDR2 FQNEAQ. V shed 7 bases, J shed 5 bases, and the junction held 11 bases outside the gene matches. The CDR3 DNA sequence: TGTGCCAGCACCTTGATGACAGGGATCAACGAGCAGTACTTC. Amino acid sequence: CASTLMTGINEQYF.

This chain uses TRBV5-1 with TRBJ2-7; 7 nucleotides agree with TRBD1. The CDR3 has 14 amino acids. CDR1 is SGHRS and CDR2 is YFSETQ in the germline V gene. The junction had 5 bases not matched to a gene; V was cut back by 0 bases and J by 5 bases. In DNA form, the CDR3 reads TGCGCCAGCAGCTTGGGATCAGGGGGAAACGAGCAGTACTTC. It translates to CASSLGSGGNEQYF.

The chain combines TRBV5-1 with TRBJ2-5; possible D gene TRBD1, 5 bases. Germline V gene data show CDR1 as SGHRS and CDR2 as YFSETQ. Trimming cost V 4 bases and J 1 base, with 8 bases left between them. There are 13 residues in the CDR3. The CDR3 DNA reads TGCGCCAGCAGCAGGACACCCCAAGAGACCCAGTACTTC. This gives the protein CASSRTPQETQYF.

This sequence joins TRBV21-1 and TRBJ1-4; no DNA check was done on the table's D call, TRBD1. TRBV21-1 is classified as a pseudogene. This CDR3 has 17 residues. CDR3 in DNA: TGTGCCAGCAGCAAATGGCAGGGGGCTTCCTCTTATGAAAAACTGTTTTTT. Translation: CASSKWQGASSYEKLFF.

This chain connects TRBV5-1 to TRBJ2-1, with a possible D match to TRBD2 (6 bases). V lost 0 bases to trimming and J lost 6 bases, with 10 bases between them. CDR3 length equals 14 residues. Germline assignment: CDR1 SGHRS and CDR2 YFSETQ. The CDR3 protein is CASSLVGGGNEQFF. In DNA, the CDR3 is TGCGCCAGCAGCTTGGTCGGGGGAGGCAATGAGCAGTTCTTC.

This sequence joins TRBV11-2 and TRBJ1-1; D is undetermined. The CDR3 totals 12 residues. CDR1 and CDR2 (germline): SGHAT, FQNNGV. Trimming cost V 6 bases and J 4 bases, with 9 bases left between them. CDR3 amino acids: CASRVDSTEAFF. CDR3 nucleotide sequence: TGTGCCAGCAGAGTCGATAGCACTGAAGCTTTCTTT. Variable domain in full (rest from reference TRBV11-2 and TRBJ1-1): EAGVAQSPRYKIIEKRQSVAFWCNPISGHATLYWYQQILGQGPKLLIQFQNNGVVDDSQLPKDRFSAERLKGVDSTLKIQPAKLEDSAVYLCASRVDSTEAFFGQGTRLTVV.

This sequence joins TRBV6-1 and TRBJ1-1; 8 bases match TRBD1. Germline V gene data show CDR1 as MNHNS and CDR2 as SASEGT. The CDR3 has 14 amino acids. J gave up 4 bases and V 8 bases, and 9 bases lay outside the gene matches. The CDR3 here is CASSDRTGSTEAFF. CDR3 coding DNA: TGTGCCAGCTCTGACCGGACAGGGTCCACTGAAGCTTTCTTT.

This chain connects TRBV6-6 to TRBJ2-7; D is undetermined. Deletions cut 5 bases from V and 4 bases from J, with 9 bases between. From germline, CDR1 is MNHNY and CDR2 SVGAGI (reference sequence). The CDR3 has 12 residues. The DNA for the CDR3 is TGTGCCAGCAGTCCTGGAAATTACGAGCAGTACTTC. Translation: CASSPGNYEQYF.

The table lists this clone with a count of one. The V call is TRBV27, the J call TRBJ2-1, with 8 bases aligning to TRBD2. This CDR3 spans 16 amino acids. The V segment lost 2 bases and the J segment 5 bases; nucleotides outside the gene matches: 8. CDR1 and CDR2 from the germline V gene are MNHEY and SMNVEV (reference sequence). DNA for the CDR3: TGTGCCAGCAGTTTAGGGGGGACTAGGTGGGACAATGAGCAGTTCTTC. Translation gives CASSLGGTRWDNEQFF.

This clone was detected only a few times. The CDR3 reads CASSSGQLLPNEQFF. CDR3 in DNA: TGTGCCAGCAGTTCTGGACAGCTACTGCCCAATGAGCAGTTCTTC. The rearrangement joins TRBV7-9 to TRBJ2-1, with D tentatively TRBD1 (6 bases). The germline V gene encodes CDR1 SEHNR and CDR2 FQNEAQ (reference sequence). The CDR3 covers 15 residues. With 6 bases removed from V and 6 bases from J, the gap between germline ends came to 18 bases.

This clone was detected a few times. The chain recombines TRBV2 with TRBJ2-7, with 12 bases lining up with TRBD2. The CDR3 spans 14 residues. CDR1 is SNHLY, CDR2 FYNNEI, per germline. The V gene end was trimmed by 10 bases and the J gene end by 3 bases; junction bases not matched to a gene: 7. The CDR3 protein is CATRRTSGIYEQYF. In nucleotides, the CDR3 is TGTGCCACCCGAAGGACTAGCGGGATCTACGAGCAGTACTTC.

The V gene is TRBV19, the J gene TRBJ1-2; no firm D call. The CDR3 is 13 amino acids. V was clipped by 3 bases and J by 9 bases, with 14 bases between them. Germline V gives CDR1 LNHDA, CDR2 SQIVND (reference sequence). As DNA, the CDR3 is TGTGCCAGTAGTATCGGCCAGAGCAGTAGCTACACCTTC. Amino acid sequence: CASSIGQSSSYTF.

V is TRBV9 and J is TRBJ1-4; TRBD1 is a possible D gene (5 bases). Germline V gene data show CDR1 as SGDLS and CDR2 as YYNGEE. The CDR3 is 17 residues long. With 3 bases removed from V and 7 bases from J, the gap between germline ends came to 22 bases. CDR3 DNA: TGTGCCAGCAGCGCCCAGAGGGGCCGGGCAAATAGTGAAAAACTGTTTTTT. Protein product: CASSAQRGRANSEKLFF.

The V call is TRBV9, the J call TRBJ2-6; 8 nucleotides align to TRBD2. The germline CDR1 and CDR2 sequences are SGDLS and YYNGEE. J gave up 0 bases and V 5 bases, and 13 bases lay outside the gene matches. The CDR3 contains 19 residues. The CDR3 DNA sequence: TGTGCCAGCAGTGACCAAGCGGGAGCAACGGTCTCTGGGGCCAACGTCCTGACTTTC. The encoded protein is CASSDQAGATVSGANVLTF.

V gene TRBV19 combines with J gene TRBJ2-1; the D gene is possibly TRBD2 (5 bases). The CDR3 runs 13 residues. Germline V gene lookup returns CDR1 LNHDA and CDR2 SQIVND (reference sequence). The V gene lost 8 bases and the J gene lost 9 bases, with 17 bases spanning the gap. CDR3 loop: CASGRGYRGEQFF. The CDR3 region has the DNA TGTGCCAGTGGTCGGGGATACCGTGGTGAGCAGTTCTTC.

The chain uses TRBV18 and TRBJ2-5; a weak D match, TRBD1 (6 bases). CDR1 KGHSH and CDR2 LQKENI come from the germline V gene. CDR3 length: 14 amino acids. Trimming cost V 6 bases and J 3 bases, with 14 bases left between them. The CDR3 loop is CASSPDRYKETQYF. DNA of the CDR3: TGTGCCAGCTCTCCTGACAGGTACAAAGAGACCCAGTACTTC.

This clone was seen many times. The rearrangement uses TRBV7-8 and TRBJ1-1, with a possible D match to TRBD1 (6 bases). The CDR3 contains 14 residues. V was cut by 4 bases and J by 3 bases, with 12 bases left in between. Germline V gives CDR1 SGHVS, CDR2 FQNEAQ. The CDR3: CASSSGARDTEAFF. In nucleotides, the CDR3 is TGTGCCAGCAGCTCGGGGGCGCGAGACACTGAAGCTTTCTTT.

This rearrangement joins TRBV7-9 to TRBJ2-2, with 15 positions matching TRBD2. V was pared by 5 bases and J by 5 bases, with 3 bases of the junction left unmatched. Germline-derived CDR1 and CDR2 are SEHNR and FQNEAQ (reference sequence). The CDR3 is made up of 16 amino acids. CDR3 DNA sequence: TGTGCCAGCAGCCAAGGGACTAGCGGGAGGACCGGGGAGCTGTTTTTT. Amino acid sequence: CASSQGTSGRTGELFF.

This clone has just a few counts. The CDR3 DNA is TGTGCCAGCAGTGAGTGGGGAAGGGAACAGCCCCAGCATTTT. Amino acid sequence: CASSEWGREQPQHF. The rearrangement links TRBV6-1 to TRBJ1-5; D ambiguous. CDR1 MNHNS and CDR2 SASEGT come from the germline V gene. The CDR3 runs 14 residues. The ends were cut back, 3 bases at V and 7 bases at J, with 13 bases in the middle.